This TCR beta chain was retrieved from a study of blood T cell repertoires in COVID-19. About the study: The samples span acute and convalescent COVID-19 from the United States, Italy and Spain. The cDNA or gDNA used as material had been derived from T cells, B-cell-depleted T cells, or PBMCs.

Sequenced by immunoSEQ multiplex PCR; TCRdb stores in-frame clones only, minus some. The table includes some 150,000 clones, approximately 90% detected once. Trimming removed 4 bases from V and 1 base from J; junction bases left unmatched: 2. Germline CDR1 reads KGHSH; CDR2 reads LQKENI. The CDR3 spans 14 residues. Cohorts were determined from participant-reported clinical history. The recovered donors of Cohort 3 showed two negative PCRs, clearance, or symptom resolution. The source material was PBMCs or T cells enriched from blood (not recorded which). This TCR came from a woman younger than 35 who had recovered from COVID-19. V usage is TRBV18 and J usage is TRBJ1-1; 8 nucleotides match TRBD1. This CDR3 reads CASSRQGWNTEAFF. CDR3 in DNA: TGTGCCAGCTCACGACAGGGGTGGAACACTGAAGCTTTCTTT.